Presented here are 25 T cell receptor beta chains from one specimen sequenced in a study of graft-versus-host responses after intestinal transplantation. Sequenced by immunoSEQ multiplex PCR; TCRdb stores in-frame clones only, minus some. The repertoire includes fewer than 20,000 clones, roughly 94% of them detected once, and 0.75% to 0.95% sits in the top ten. This specimen was PBMCs, taken 23 days after intestinal transplant. These receptors originate from a human patient who received an intestinal transplant, so some T cells may come from the graft donor.

This chain links TRBV21-1 with TRBJ2-7; the table's D gene call, TRBD1, was not cross checked with the DNA. TRBV21-1 is a pseudogene segment. The CDR3 is 16 amino acids. The CDR3 coding sequence is TGTGCCAGCAGCTATCGCCCGCGGGACAGGGCATACGAGCAGTACTTC. This gives the protein CASSYRPRDRAYEQYF.

This clone was counted a few times. V usage is TRBV7-9 and J usage is TRBJ1-4; no reliable D call. The V end lost 5 bases, the J end lost 6 bases, and 10 bases lay between the germline ends. The CDR3 is 13 residues long. Germline values: CDR1 SEHNR, CDR2 FQNEAQ (reference sequence). The CDR3 loop is CASSPVNDEKLFF. Here the CDR3 DNA reads TGTGCCAGCAGCCCAGTGAATGATGAAAAACTGTTTTTT.

The rearrangement joins TRBV5-1 to TRBJ2-1; D gene uncertain. Germline V gives CDR1 SGHRS, CDR2 YFSETQ. The length of the CDR3 is 16 residues. V lost 0 bases and J 2 bases, leaving 12 bases between the germline ends. CDR3 DNA: TGCGCCAGCAGCTTGGCCCCGACAAGAACCTACAATGAGCAGTTCTTC. It encodes CASSLAPTRTYNEQFF.

Here the CDR3 DNA reads TGTGCCAGCAGTTACTCGGTTTCTAGCGGGAGAGAGACCCAGTACTTC. As protein: CASSYSVSSGRETQYF. J is TRBJ2-5 and V is TRBV6-5, with 10 bases matching TRBD2. In germline, CDR1 is MNHEY, CDR2 SVGAGI. The CDR3 has 16 amino acids. The junction had 5 bases not matched to a gene; V was cut back by 0 bases and J by 4 bases.

This sequence joins TRBV5-6 and TRBJ1-4, with 9 bases fitting TRBD1. The germline gives CDR1 SGHDT, CDR2 YYEEEE. The junction had 4 bases not matched to a gene; V was cut back by 2 bases and J by 5 bases. The CDR3 is 15 residues long. CDR3 coding DNA: TGTGCCAGCAGCTTTTGGGACAGGGAAAATGAAAAACTGTTTTTT. Protein: CASSFWDRENEKLFF.

The rearrangement links TRBV30 to TRBJ2-6; TRBD2 aligns across 12 bases. CDR1 and CDR2 from the germline V gene are GTSNPN and SVGIG (reference sequence). The CDR3 has 16 residues. After removal of 8 bases from V and 2 bases from J, the junction contained 7 bases not matched to a gene. As DNA, the CDR3 is TGTGCCGGAGTGACTAGCGGGAGAGCTGGGGCCAACGTCCTGACTTTC. Translated, it gives CAGVTSGRAGANVLTF.

The gene calls are TRBV11-2 and TRBJ1-5, with D possibly matching TRBD1 (5 bases). CDR1 is SGHAT and CDR2 is FQNNGV in the germline V gene. CDR3 length: 16 residues. The germline V and J ends were trimmed by 1 base and 2 bases, with 12 bases remaining between them. As DNA, the CDR3 is TGTGCCAGCAGCTTAGGGGATTGGGGCGGCAATCAGCCCCAGCATTTT. It yields the protein CASSLGDWGGNQPQHF.

The chain employs TRBV7-3 and TRBJ2-1; 7 bases are shared with TRBD2. The length of the CDR3 is 17 residues. V dropped 4 bases and J dropped 5; count of bases not matched to a gene: 14. Germline CDR1 SGHTA, CDR2 FQGTGA. The CDR3 DNA reads TGTGCCAGCAGCTCGCGGTTCCGGGACTATCCCAACAATGAGCAGTTCTTC. This codes for CASSSRFRDYPNNEQFF.

The V call is TRBV5-1, the J call TRBJ1-5; D is possibly TRBD1 (5 bases). V gave up 7 bases and J gave up 2 bases, with 13 bases separating them. CDR1 and CDR2 (germline): SGHRS, YFSETQ. The CDR3 sequence is 14 residues long. CDR3 region: CASHLGARNQPQHF. CDR3 in DNA: TGCGCCAGCCACCTAGGGGCGCGCAATCAGCCCCAGCATTTT.

The V and J genes are TRBV4-1 and TRBJ2-5; possibly TRBD2 for D (6 bases). V was shortened by 2 bases and J by 3 bases, with 10 bases between the two germline ends. The CDR3 loop spans 14 amino acids. CDR1 MGHRA and CDR2 YSYEKL come from the germline V gene. CDR3 DNA: TGCGCCAGCAGCCAACCGGGAGAAAAAGAGACCCAGTACTTC. Its protein is CASSQPGEKETQYF.

CDR3 DNA sequence: TGTGCCAGCAGCTTAATTATCACACGCTACGAGCAGTACTTC. Translated, it gives CASSLIITRYEQYF. This chain connects TRBV5-8 to TRBJ2-7; D gene uncertain. The CDR3 contains 14 residues. Per germline, CDR1 SGHTS and CDR2 YDEGEE. Trimming took 2 bases from V and 3 from J, leaving 12 bases between them.

V is TRBV29-1 and J is TRBJ2-7, with 10 bases matching TRBD1. After removal of 7 bases from V and 1 base from J, the junction contained 13 bases not matched to a gene. The germline V gene has CDR1 SQVTM and CDR2 ANQGSEA. The CDR3 is made up of 16 amino acids. CDR3 in amino acids: CSAEVGTGASSYEQYF. The CDR3 DNA follows: TGCAGCGCCGAGGTCGGGACAGGGGCATCTTCCTACGAGCAGTACTTC.

This clone was seen a single time. This chain uses TRBV19 with TRBJ1-5; D is perhaps TRBD1 (5 bases). The CDR3 has 17 amino acids. Trimming removed 2 bases from V and 0 bases from J, with 14 bases in between. The germline CDR1 and CDR2 sequences are LNHDA and SQIVND (reference sequence). Written as DNA, the CDR3 is TGTGCCAGTAGTATAAGACGGGGGACGGATAGCAATCAGCCCCAGCATTTT. It translates to CASSIRRGTDSNQPQHF.

The rearrangement links TRBV9 to TRBJ2-2; 14 bases fit TRBD2. Germline CDR1 reads SGDLS; CDR2 reads YYNGEE. The junction had 6 bases not matched to a gene; V was cut back by 3 bases and J by 2 bases. The CDR3 length is 18 residues. The CDR3 region is CASSGGTSGSRNTGELFF. In nucleotides, the CDR3 is TGTGCCAGCAGCGGAGGGACTAGCGGGAGTAGAAACACCGGGGAGCTGTTTTTT.

V and J are TRBV6-1 and TRBJ2-2, with 10 bases matching TRBD2. Per the germline V gene, CDR1 is MNHNS and CDR2 is SASEGT. The CDR3 is made up of 17 amino acids. V shed 4 bases and J 1 base; nucleotides not matched to a gene: 6. CDR3 nucleotide sequence: TGTGCCAGCAGTGCTGGTGGACTAGCGGAGAACACCGGGGAGCTGTTTTTT. Encoded protein: CASSAGGLAENTGELFF.

The chain couples TRBV21-1 to TRBJ2-7; TRBD2, the D gene given by the table, was not confirmed from the DNA. TRBV21-1 is shown as a pseudogene. The CDR3 spans 16 residues. Written as DNA, the CDR3 is TGTGCCAGCACCGGGGGGTCAACAGGGTTCGACGACGAGCAGTACTTC. The encoded protein is CASTGGSTGFDDEQYF.

The chain couples TRBV27 to TRBJ2-5; the D gene is possibly TRBD2 (7 bases). Trimming stripped 4 bases from V and 5 bases from J, with 17 bases between. CDR1 and CDR2 (germline): MNHEY, SMNVEV (reference sequence). The CDR3 is made up of 15 amino acids. CDR3 protein: CASSWGGGSGETQYF. The CDR3 coding sequence is TGTGCCAGCAGTTGGGGGGGCGGCAGTGGGGAGACCCAGTACTTC.

The chain has TRBV5-1 and TRBJ1-1, with D possibly being TRBD1 (6 bases). This CDR3 region has 16 residues. The V and J ends lost 2 bases and 3 bases respectively, with 17 bases between them. The germline V gene has CDR1 SGHRS and CDR2 YFSETQ. The CDR3 protein is CASSLDETGRYTEAFF. CDR3 nucleotides: TGCGCCAGCAGCTTAGACGAAACAGGGAGGTACACTGAAGCTTTCTTT.

The CDR3 spells CASSPSGRSQETQYF. The CDR3 DNA reads TGTGCCAGCAGCCCTAGCGGGAGGAGTCAAGAGACCCAGTACTTC. The rearrangement uses TRBV7-9 and TRBJ2-5; 11 nucleotides agree with TRBD2. This CDR3 contains 15 residues. Germline loops: CDR1 SEHNR, CDR2 FQNEAQ (reference sequence). V was clipped by 5 bases and J by 2 bases; unmatched bases: 4.

The rearrangement links TRBV6-6 to TRBJ2-3; perhaps TRBD2 as D (5 bases). V was shortened by 6 bases and J by 2 bases, with 9 bases between the two germline ends. Germline V gene data show CDR1 as MNHNY and CDR2 as SVGAGI (reference sequence). The CDR3 runs 13 residues. The CDR3 is CASSRGFTDTQYF. The CDR3 DNA sequence: TGTGCCAGCAGCCGCGGGTTCACAGATACGCAGTATTTT.

The genes are TRBV7-9 and TRBJ1-3, with D possibly TRBD1 on 6 matching bases. Trimming cost V 3 bases and J 8 bases, with 14 bases left between them. Germline V gene sequence: CDR1 SEHNR, CDR2 FQNEAQ (reference sequence). There are 14 residues in the CDR3. The CDR3 protein is CASSFGQPIDTIYF. In nucleotides, the CDR3 is TGTGCCAGCAGCTTCGGACAGCCTATTGACACCATATATTTT.

The chain links TRBV28 to TRBJ1-3; TRBD1 matches 7 bases. The CDR3 extends over 16 amino acids. After removal of 7 bases from V and 3 bases from J, the junction contained 12 bases not matched to a gene. The germline V gene has CDR1 MDHEN and CDR2 SYDVKM. The CDR3 spells CASKRVRDSFGNTIYF. As DNA, the CDR3 is TGTGCCAGCAAGAGAGTTCGGGACAGCTTTGGAAACACCATATATTTT.

The chain couples TRBV7-9 to TRBJ2-2, with D tentatively TRBD2 (5 bases). This CDR3 has 16 residues. Trimming stripped 2 bases from V and 2 bases from J, with 12 bases between. CDR1 is SEHNR and CDR2 is FQNEAQ in the germline V gene (reference sequence). In DNA form, the CDR3 reads TGTGCCAGCAGCTTACTTGGGCGGACTAACACCGGGGAGCTGTTTTTT. Translation: CASSLLGRTNTGELFF.

This clone was detected only once. This chain uses TRBV5-4 with TRBJ1-1, with D perhaps matching TRBD1 (5 bases). V was trimmed by 3 bases and J by 8 bases, leaving 14 bases between them. The CDR3 runs 13 residues. In germline, CDR1 is SGHNT, CDR2 YYREEE (reference sequence). The CDR3 spells CASSYGTGTEAFF. The CDR3 DNA sequence: TGTGCCAGCAGCTATGGTACGGGGACGGAAGCTTTCTTT.

The genes are TRBV5-1 and TRBJ2-1; a possible D gene is TRBD2 (5 bases). V dropped 1 base and J dropped 0 bases, with 11 bases sitting between them. CDR1 SGHRS and CDR2 YFSETQ come from the germline V gene. This CDR3 is 16 amino acids long. CDR3 in amino acids: CASSLTEGSSYNEQFF. The CDR3, as DNA: TGCGCCAGCAGCTTGACCGAGGGAAGCTCCTACAATGAGCAGTTCTTC.